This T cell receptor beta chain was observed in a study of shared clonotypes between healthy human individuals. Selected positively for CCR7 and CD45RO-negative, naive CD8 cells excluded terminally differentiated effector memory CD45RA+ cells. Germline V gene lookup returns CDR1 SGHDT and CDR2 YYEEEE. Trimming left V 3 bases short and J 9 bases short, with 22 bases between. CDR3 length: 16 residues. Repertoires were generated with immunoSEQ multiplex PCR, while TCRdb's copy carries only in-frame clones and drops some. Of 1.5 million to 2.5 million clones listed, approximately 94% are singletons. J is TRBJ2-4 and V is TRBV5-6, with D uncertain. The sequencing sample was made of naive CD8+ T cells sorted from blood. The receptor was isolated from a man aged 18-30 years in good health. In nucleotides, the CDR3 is TGTGCCAGCAGCTCTCGACCCTACCAGGAGTCGGGCATTCAGTACTTC. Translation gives CASSSRPYQESGIQYF.